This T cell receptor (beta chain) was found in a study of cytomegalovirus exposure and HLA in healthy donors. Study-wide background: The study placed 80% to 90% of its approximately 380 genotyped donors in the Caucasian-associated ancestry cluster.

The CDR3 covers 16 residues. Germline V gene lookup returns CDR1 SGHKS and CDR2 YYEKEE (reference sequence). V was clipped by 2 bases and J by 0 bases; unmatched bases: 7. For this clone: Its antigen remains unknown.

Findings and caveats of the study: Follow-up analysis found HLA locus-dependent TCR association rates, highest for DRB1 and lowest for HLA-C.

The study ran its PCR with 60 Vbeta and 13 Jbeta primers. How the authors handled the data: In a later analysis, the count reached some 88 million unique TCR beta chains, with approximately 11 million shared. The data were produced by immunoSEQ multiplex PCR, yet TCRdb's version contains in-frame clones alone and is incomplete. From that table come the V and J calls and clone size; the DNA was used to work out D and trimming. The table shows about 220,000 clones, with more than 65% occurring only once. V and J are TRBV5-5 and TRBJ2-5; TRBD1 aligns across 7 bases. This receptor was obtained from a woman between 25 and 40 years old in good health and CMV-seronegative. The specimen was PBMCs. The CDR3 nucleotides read TGTGCCAGCAGCTTCGGGGACAGAGTCTACCAAGAGACCCAGTACTTC. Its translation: CASSFGDRVYQETQYF.